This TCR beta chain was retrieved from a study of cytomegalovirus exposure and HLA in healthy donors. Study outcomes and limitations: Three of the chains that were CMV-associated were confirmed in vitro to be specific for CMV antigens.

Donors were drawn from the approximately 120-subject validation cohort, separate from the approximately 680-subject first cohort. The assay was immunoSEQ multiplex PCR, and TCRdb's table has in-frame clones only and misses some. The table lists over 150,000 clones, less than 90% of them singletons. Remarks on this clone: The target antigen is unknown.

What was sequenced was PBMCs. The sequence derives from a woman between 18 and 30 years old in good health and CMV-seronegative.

The chain's CDR3 is CSVDSGGWVNTEAFF. In DNA, the CDR3 is TGCAGCGTTGATTCGGGGGGCTGGGTGAACACTGAAGCTTTCTTT. The V and J genes are TRBV29-1 and TRBJ1-1; D may be TRBD1 (6 bases). The germline V gene encodes CDR1 SQVTM and CDR2 ANQGSEA. Trimming left V 3 bases short and J 0 bases short, with 14 bases between. The CDR3 spans 15 residues.